This T cell receptor beta chain was identified in a study of blood T cell repertoires in COVID-19. Sequencing was performed with immunoSEQ multiplex PCR; in TCRdb, only in-frame clones are kept and a portion is missing. In the table there are about 220,000 clones, around 80% of which are singletons. V dropped 1 base and J dropped 4; count of bases not matched to a gene: 13. CDR1 is LGHDT and CDR2 is YNNKEL in the germline V gene (reference sequence). The CDR3 runs 18 residues. Sequencing was done on a sample of peripheral blood. The receptor was derived from a man aged 45-60 years with active or convalescent COVID-19. The J gene is TRBJ2-7, the V gene TRBV3-1 (or the pseudogene TRBV3-2); TRBD2 matches at 10 bases. This chain's CDR3 is CASSQVGWLAGESYEQYF. The CDR3 DNA follows: TGTGCCAGCAGCCAAGTGGGTTGGCTAGCGGGAGAGTCATACGAGCAGTACTTC.